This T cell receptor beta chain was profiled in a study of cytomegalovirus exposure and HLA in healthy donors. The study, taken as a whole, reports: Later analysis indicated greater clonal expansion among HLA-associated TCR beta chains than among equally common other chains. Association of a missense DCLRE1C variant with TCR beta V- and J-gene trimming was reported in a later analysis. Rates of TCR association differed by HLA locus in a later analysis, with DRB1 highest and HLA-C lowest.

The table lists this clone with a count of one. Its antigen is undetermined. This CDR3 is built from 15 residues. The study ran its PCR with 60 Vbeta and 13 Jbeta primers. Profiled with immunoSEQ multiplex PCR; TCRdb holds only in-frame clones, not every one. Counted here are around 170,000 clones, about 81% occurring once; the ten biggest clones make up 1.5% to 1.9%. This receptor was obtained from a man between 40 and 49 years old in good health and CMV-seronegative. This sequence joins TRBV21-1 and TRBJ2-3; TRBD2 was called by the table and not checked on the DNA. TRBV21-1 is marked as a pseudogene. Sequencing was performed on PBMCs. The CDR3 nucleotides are TGTGCCATCCCTCCAGTGCGGGAGGTACCAGATACGCAGTATTTT. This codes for CAIPPVREVPDTQYF.